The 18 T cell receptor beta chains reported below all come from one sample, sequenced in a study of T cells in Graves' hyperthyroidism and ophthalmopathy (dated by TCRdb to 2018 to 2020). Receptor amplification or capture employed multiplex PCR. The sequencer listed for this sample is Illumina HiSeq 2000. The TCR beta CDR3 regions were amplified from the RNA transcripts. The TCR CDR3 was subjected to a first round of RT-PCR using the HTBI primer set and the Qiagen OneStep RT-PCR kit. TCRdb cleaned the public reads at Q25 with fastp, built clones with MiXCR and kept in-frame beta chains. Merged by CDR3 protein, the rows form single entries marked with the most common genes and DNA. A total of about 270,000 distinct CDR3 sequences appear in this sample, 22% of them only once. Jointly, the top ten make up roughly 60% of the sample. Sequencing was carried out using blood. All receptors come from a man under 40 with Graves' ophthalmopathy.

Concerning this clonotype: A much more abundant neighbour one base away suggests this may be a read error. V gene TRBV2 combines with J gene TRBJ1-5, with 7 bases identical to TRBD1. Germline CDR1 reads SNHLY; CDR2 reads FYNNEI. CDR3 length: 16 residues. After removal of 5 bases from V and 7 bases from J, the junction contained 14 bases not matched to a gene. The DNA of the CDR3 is TGTGCCAGCAGTACACCTCAACAGGGGACACGACAGCCCCAGCATTTT. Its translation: CASSTPQQGTRQPQHF.

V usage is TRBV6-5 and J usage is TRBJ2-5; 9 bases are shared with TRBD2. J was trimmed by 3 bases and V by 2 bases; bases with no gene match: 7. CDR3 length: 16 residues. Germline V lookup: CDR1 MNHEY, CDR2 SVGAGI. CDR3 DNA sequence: TGTGCCAGCAGTTACGATGGTAGCGGGAGAGAAGAGACCCAGTACTTC. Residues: CASSYDGSGREETQYF.

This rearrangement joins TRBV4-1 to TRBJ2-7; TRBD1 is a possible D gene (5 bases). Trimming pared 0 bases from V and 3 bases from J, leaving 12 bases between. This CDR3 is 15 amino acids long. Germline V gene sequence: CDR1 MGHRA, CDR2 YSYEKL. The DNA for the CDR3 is TGCGCCAGCAGCCAAGATGCGTACAGGATCTACGAGCAGTACTTC. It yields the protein CASSQDAYRIYEQYF.

This chain's CDR3 is CASSFFSAKSQETQYF. The CDR3 nucleotides are TGTGCCAGCAGTTTCTTTAGCGCTAAGTCTCAAGAGACCCAGTACTTC. This chain links TRBV28 with TRBJ2-5; D might be TRBD2 (5 bases). This CDR3 contains 16 residues. V was shortened by 3 bases and J by 2 bases, with 16 bases between the two germline ends. Per the germline V gene, CDR1 is MDHEN and CDR2 is SYDVKM.

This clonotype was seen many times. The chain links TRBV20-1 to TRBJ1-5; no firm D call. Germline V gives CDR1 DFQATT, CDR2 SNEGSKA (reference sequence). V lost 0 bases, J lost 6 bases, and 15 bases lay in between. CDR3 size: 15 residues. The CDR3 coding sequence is TGCAGTGCTAGAGATTGGAGCGGGATAGGTCAGCCCCAGCATTTT. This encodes CSARDWSGIGQPQHF.

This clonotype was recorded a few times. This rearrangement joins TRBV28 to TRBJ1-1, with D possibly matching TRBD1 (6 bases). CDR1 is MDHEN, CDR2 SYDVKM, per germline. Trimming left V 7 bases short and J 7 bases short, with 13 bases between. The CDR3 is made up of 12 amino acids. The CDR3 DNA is TGTGCCAGCACCAGGGGCCGTAGTGAAGCTTTCTTT. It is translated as CASTRGRSEAFF.

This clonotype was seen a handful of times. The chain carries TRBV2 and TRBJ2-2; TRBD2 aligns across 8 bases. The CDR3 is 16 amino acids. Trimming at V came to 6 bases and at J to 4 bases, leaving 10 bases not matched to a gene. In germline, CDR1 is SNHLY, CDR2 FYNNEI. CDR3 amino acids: CASRPLSGKITGELFF. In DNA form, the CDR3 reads TGTGCCAGCAGGCCCCTTAGCGGGAAGATCACCGGGGAGCTGTTTTTT.

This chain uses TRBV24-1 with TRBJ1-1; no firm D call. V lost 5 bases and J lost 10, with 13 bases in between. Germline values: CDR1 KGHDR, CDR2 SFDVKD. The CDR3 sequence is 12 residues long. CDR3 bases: TGTGCCACCAGTGGTAACGGCCCGGCAGCTTTCTTT. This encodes CATSGNGPAAFF.

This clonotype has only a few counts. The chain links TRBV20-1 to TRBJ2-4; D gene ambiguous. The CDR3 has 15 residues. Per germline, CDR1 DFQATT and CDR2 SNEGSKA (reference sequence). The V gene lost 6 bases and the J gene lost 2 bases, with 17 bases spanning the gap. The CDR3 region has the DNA TGCAGTGCCAGTACCTCGAGTCAGCCCAAAAACATTCAGTACTTC. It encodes CSASTSSQPKNIQYF.

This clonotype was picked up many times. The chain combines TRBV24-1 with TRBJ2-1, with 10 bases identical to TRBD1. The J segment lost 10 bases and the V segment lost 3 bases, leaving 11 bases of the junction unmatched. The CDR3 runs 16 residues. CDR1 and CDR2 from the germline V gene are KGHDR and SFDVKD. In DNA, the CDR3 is TGTGCCACCAGTGATCCCGGGACAGGGGACCTTTTCGAGCAGTTCTTC. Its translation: CATSDPGTGDLFEQFF.

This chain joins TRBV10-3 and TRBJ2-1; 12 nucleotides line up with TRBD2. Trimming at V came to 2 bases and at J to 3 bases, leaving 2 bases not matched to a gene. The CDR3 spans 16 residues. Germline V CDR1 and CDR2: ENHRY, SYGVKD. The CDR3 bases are TGTGCCATCAGTGAGCCGGGACTAGCGGGCTACAATGAGCAGTTCTTC. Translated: CAISEPGLAGYNEQFF.

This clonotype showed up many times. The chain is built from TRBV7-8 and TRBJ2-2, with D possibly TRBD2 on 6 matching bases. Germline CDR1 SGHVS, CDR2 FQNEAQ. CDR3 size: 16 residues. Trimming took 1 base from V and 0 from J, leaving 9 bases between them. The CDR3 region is CASSLGRGTNTGELFF. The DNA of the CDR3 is TGTGCCAGCAGCTTAGGTCGGGGGACGAACACCGGGGAGCTGTTTTTT.

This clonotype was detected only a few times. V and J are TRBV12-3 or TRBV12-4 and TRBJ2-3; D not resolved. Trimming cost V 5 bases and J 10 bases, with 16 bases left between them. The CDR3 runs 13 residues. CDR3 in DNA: TGTGCCAGCAGTATACCCGCCACCATGGCGCAGTATTTT. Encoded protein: CASSIPATMAQYF.

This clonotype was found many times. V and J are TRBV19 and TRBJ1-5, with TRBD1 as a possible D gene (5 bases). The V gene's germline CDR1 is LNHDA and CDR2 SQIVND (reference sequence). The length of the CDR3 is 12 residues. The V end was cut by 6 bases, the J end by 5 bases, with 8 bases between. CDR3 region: CASRVGDQPQHF. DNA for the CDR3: TGTGCCAGTAGGGTGGGGGATCAGCCCCAGCATTTT.

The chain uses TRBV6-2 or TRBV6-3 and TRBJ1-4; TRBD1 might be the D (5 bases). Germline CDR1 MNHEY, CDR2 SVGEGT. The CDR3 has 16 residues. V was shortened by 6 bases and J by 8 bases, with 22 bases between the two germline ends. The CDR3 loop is CASRLTGRASSEKLFF. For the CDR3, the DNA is TGTGCCAGCAGACTTACGGGACGGGCGAGTAGCGAAAAACTGTTTTTT.

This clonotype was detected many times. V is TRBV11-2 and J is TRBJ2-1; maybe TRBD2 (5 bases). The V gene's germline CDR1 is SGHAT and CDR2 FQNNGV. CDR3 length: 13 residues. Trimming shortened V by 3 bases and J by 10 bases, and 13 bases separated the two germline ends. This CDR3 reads CASSLDSSLEQFF. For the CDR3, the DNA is TGTGCCAGCAGCTTGGACTCCTCATTAGAGCAGTTCTTC.

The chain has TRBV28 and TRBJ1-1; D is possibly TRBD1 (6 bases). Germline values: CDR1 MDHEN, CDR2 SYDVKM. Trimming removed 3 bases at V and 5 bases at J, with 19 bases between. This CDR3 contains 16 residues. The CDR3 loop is CASSFLGGSIKTEAFF. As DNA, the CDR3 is TGTGCCAGCAGTTTTTTGGGGGGCTCAATTAAGACTGAAGCTTTCTTT.

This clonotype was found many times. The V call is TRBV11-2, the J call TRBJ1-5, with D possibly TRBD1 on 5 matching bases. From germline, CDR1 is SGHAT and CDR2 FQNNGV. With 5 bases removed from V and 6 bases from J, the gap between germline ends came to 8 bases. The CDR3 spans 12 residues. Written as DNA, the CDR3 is TGTGCCAGCAGCGGGGGGGGTCAGCCCCAGCATTTT. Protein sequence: CASSGGGQPQHF.